The 28 T cell receptor beta chains below were found in one sample sequenced in a study of cytomegalovirus exposure and HLA in healthy donors (dated by TCRdb to about 2017). The library was generated by the immunoSEQ multiplex PCR assay. The multiplex PCR relied on a mix of 60 forward primers for TCR Vbeta segments and 13 reverse primers for TCR Jbeta segments. TCRdb carries this immuneACCESS record with in-frame sequences only. Its versions omit some clonotypes, under half of them owing to an unresolved V gene in the studies checked, with the rest unexplained. For this sample there are about 130,000 clones; roughly 80% appear just once. 8.9% of the sample is held by the ten biggest clonotypes. The sample taken for sequencing was PBMCs. These receptors were taken from a man under 40 in good health and CMV-seropositive.

Only one count was recorded for this clone. The genes are TRBV18 and TRBJ2-7; 8 nucleotides agree with TRBD1. CDR3 length: 16 amino acids. The V segment lost 4 bases and the J segment 1 base; nucleotides outside the gene matches: 9. Germline assignment: CDR1 KGHSH and CDR2 LQKENI. CDR3 in DNA: TGTGCCAGCTCACACAATTCGGGGACAGGTTCCTACGAGCAGTACTTC. Protein: CASSHNSGTGSYEQYF.

A word on this clone: An end of the junction differs from the germline gene, which may be a read error. The V call is TRBV18, the J call TRBJ1-1; TRBD1 aligns across 9 bases. This CDR3 has 16 residues. The germline V gene encodes CDR1 KGHSH and CDR2 LQKENI. The CDR3 nucleotides read TGTGCCAGCTCATCACCCTCCGGGACAGGGAGCACTGAAGCTTTCTTT. Amino acids: CASSSPSGTGSTEAFF.

V and J are TRBV29-1 and TRBJ1-1; D is possibly TRBD1 (6 bases). Germline V gene data show CDR1 as SQVTM and CDR2 as ANQGSEA. This CDR3 region has 13 residues. V gave up 2 bases and J gave up 7 bases, with 14 bases separating them. CDR3 sequence (DNA): TGCAGCGTTGAATTGTCAGGGGCGGGTGAAGCTTTCTTT. It codes for CSVELSGAGEAFF.

The rearrangement joins TRBV7-3 to TRBJ1-2, with 9 bases aligning to TRBD1. V shed 5 bases and J 5 bases; nucleotides not matched to a gene: 6. CDR1 SGHTA and CDR2 FQGTGA come from the germline V gene. CDR3 length: 14 amino acids. The CDR3 protein is CASSPDRGSYGYTF. The CDR3 DNA sequence: TGTGCCAGCAGCCCAGACAGGGGGTCGTATGGCTACACCTTC. The variable domain in full, with the rest retrieved from reference TRBV7-3 and TRBJ1-2, is GAGVSQTPSNKVTEKGKYVELRCDPISGHTALYWYRQSLGQGPEFLIYFQGTGAADDSGLPNDRFFAVRPEGSVSTLKIQRTERGDSAVYLCASSPDRGSYGYTFGSGTRLTVV.

V and J are TRBV6-1 and TRBJ1-6; no reliable D call. The CDR3 is 15 residues long. Between the trimmed V and J ends, which lost 1 base and 13 bases, there was a span of 17 bases. Germline CDR1 and CDR2: MNHNS and SASEGT. The CDR3 is CASSEDRTTIIPLHF. The CDR3 DNA reads as TGTGCCAGCAGTGAAGATAGGACTACTATTATCCCCCTCCACTTT.

The chain couples TRBV4-2 to TRBJ2-1, with 9 bases fitting TRBD2. V lost 0 bases to trimming and J lost 13 bases; unmatched junction nucleotides: 4. Germline V CDR1 and CDR2: LGHNA, YNFKEQ. CDR3 length: 13 amino acids. The CDR3 region has the DNA TGTGCCAGCAGCCAAGATAGCGGGACTAGCCAGTTCTTC. It is translated as CASSQDSGTSQFF.

The chain carries TRBV2 and TRBJ1-4, with TRBD1 matching over 7 bases. V shed 6 bases and J 6 bases; nucleotides not matched to a gene: 10. The CDR3 covers 15 residues. Germline CDR1 SNHLY, CDR2 FYNNEI. The CDR3 DNA follows: TGTGCCAGCAGGACCCACAGGGGTGATGATGAAAAACTGTTTTTT. It translates to CASRTHRGDDEKLFF.

The chain uses TRBV11-3 and TRBJ2-2, with TRBD1 as a possible D gene (5 bases). V was shortened by 0 bases and J by 6 bases, with 17 bases between the two germline ends. The length of the CDR3 is 17 residues. CDR1 is SGHNT, CDR2 YENEEA, per germline. CDR3 loop: CASSLDTSIAGPGELFF. In nucleotides, the CDR3 is TGTGCCAGCAGCTTAGATACGAGTATCGCAGGGCCCGGGGAGCTGTTTTTT.

The chain links TRBV9 to TRBJ2-5, with 7 nucleotides matching TRBD2. CDR3 size: 15 residues. Trimming took 4 bases from V and 4 from J; bases not matched to a gene: 10. Germline V gene lookup returns CDR1 SGDLS and CDR2 YYNGEE. The CDR3 is CASSTPGGLVETQYF. CDR3 sequence (DNA): TGTGCCAGCAGCACCCCGGGGGGTTTGGTAGAGACCCAGTACTTC.

The chain combines TRBV27 with TRBJ2-2; 7 bases map to TRBD1. The J segment lost 7 bases and the V segment lost 8 bases, leaving 7 bases of the junction unmatched. CDR3 length: 13 residues. Germline V CDR1 and CDR2: MNHEY, SMNVEV (reference sequence). The CDR3 reads CASEGQSNGELFF. The CDR3 DNA is TGTGCCAGCGAGGGACAGTCAAACGGGGAGCTGTTTTTT.

The chain employs TRBV19 and TRBJ1-1, with 7 bases lining up with TRBD1. The V and J ends lost 4 bases and 0 bases, in that order; junction bases with no gene match: 2. The CDR3 sequence is 14 residues long. The germline V gene encodes CDR1 LNHDA and CDR2 SQIVND (reference sequence). Written as DNA, the CDR3 is TGTGCCAGTAGTAGTGGACAGGTGAACACTGAAGCTTTCTTT. Protein sequence: CASSSGQVNTEAFF.

J is TRBJ2-1 and V is TRBV27, with 16 bases lining up with TRBD2. Germline V gene sequence: CDR1 MNHEY, CDR2 SMNVEV (reference sequence). The ends lost 5 bases at V and 4 bases at J; junction bases unmatched: 8. This CDR3 comprises 18 residues. CDR3 residues: CASSLLGTSGGVYNEQFF. In nucleotides, the CDR3 is TGTGCCAGCAGTCTCCTCGGGACTAGCGGGGGGGTTTACAATGAGCAGTTCTTC.

This clone has more than one count but fewer than ten. The chain uses TRBV12-5 and TRBJ2-3, with a possible D match to TRBD2 (5 bases). The CDR3 spans 15 residues. Between the trimmed V and J ends, which lost 8 bases and 4 bases, there was a span of 19 bases. Per germline, CDR1 LGHNT and CDR2 FRNRAP. The CDR3 DNA sequence: TGTGCTAGTAGATGGAGCGGTTCTGGGGCAGATACGCAGTATTTT. Translation gives CASRWSGSGADTQYF.

This chain uses TRBV27 with TRBJ1-2; D is unclear. CDR1 is MNHEY, CDR2 SMNVEV, per germline (reference sequence). V gave up 4 bases and J gave up 4 bases, with 16 bases separating them. CDR3 length: 15 residues. The DNA for the CDR3 is TGTGCCAGCAGTTATTCGGGTGATTCGGTCTATGGCTACACCTTC. It specifies CASSYSGDSVYGYTF.

The chain uses TRBV7-9 and TRBJ1-3; 7 nucleotides align to TRBD1. The V segment lost 6 bases and the J segment 1 base; nucleotides outside the gene matches: 3. The germline V gene has CDR1 SEHNR and CDR2 FQNEAQ (reference sequence). The length of the CDR3 is 14 residues. CDR3 sequence: CASRRQGSGNTIYF. The CDR3 nucleotides are TGTGCCAGCAGACGACAGGGATCTGGAAACACCATATATTTT.

This chain joins TRBV30 and TRBJ1-5, with 9 bases that match TRBD1. The CDR3 contains 15 residues. V shed 3 bases, J shed 4 bases, and the junction held 7 bases outside the gene matches. Germline CDR1 is GTSNPN and CDR2 is SVGIG (reference sequence). The CDR3 is CAWRRTGTGNQPQHF. CDR3 sequence (DNA): TGTGCCTGGAGACGAACTGGGACAGGGAATCAGCCCCAGCATTTT.

This sequence joins TRBV7-9 and TRBJ1-5; 8 bases are shared with TRBD1. There are 15 residues in the CDR3. V trimming: 4 bases; J trimming: 6 bases; junction bases outside the gene matches: 8. Per germline, CDR1 SEHNR and CDR2 FQNEAQ (reference sequence). The chain's CDR3 is CASSSDRDFLQPQHF. The CDR3 DNA reads TGTGCCAGCAGCTCGGACAGGGATTTTCTTCAGCCCCAGCATTTT.

The chain uses TRBV2 and TRBJ2-7, with 12 bases fitting TRBD1. The CDR3 totals 15 residues. Germline trimming cut 6 bases from V and 7 bases from J; bases unmatched to any gene: 10. The V gene's germline CDR1 is SNHLY and CDR2 FYNNEI. CDR3 DNA: TGTGCCAGCAGGGTTGGGACAGGGGGCGTGCGGGAGCAGTACTTC. It is translated as CASRVGTGGVREQYF.

CDR3 protein: CASSLLGGTGYTF. CDR3 DNA: TGTGCCAGCAGCTTGTTGGGAGGGACTGGCTACACCTTC. The chain recombines TRBV5-4 with TRBJ1-2, with D perhaps TRBD1 (5 bases). This CDR3 spans 13 amino acids. V was pared by 1 base and J by 7 bases, with 11 bases between. Germline values: CDR1 SGHNT, CDR2 YYREEE (reference sequence).

The chain has TRBV14 and TRBJ2-3, with D unclear. With 1 base removed from V and 2 bases from J, the gap between germline ends came to 7 bases. CDR1 SGHDN and CDR2 FVKESK come from the germline V gene. The CDR3 covers 14 residues. Written as DNA, the CDR3 is TGTGCCAGCAGCCAAGGACTTACCACAGATACGCAGTATTTT. This encodes CASSQGLTTDTQYF.

This clone was counted a single time. The CDR3 loop is CASSEEGDRHPPNYGYTF. For the CDR3, the DNA is TGTGCCAGCAGTGAAGAGGGGGACAGGCATCCTCCTAACTATGGCTACACCTTC. This rearrangement joins TRBV6-1 to TRBJ1-2; 8 bases match TRBD1. The CDR3 consists of 18 residues. Germline V lookup: CDR1 MNHNS, CDR2 SASEGT. J lost 0 bases, V lost 1 base, and 10 bases had no gene match.

A single count supports this clone. This chain links TRBV27 with TRBJ2-1; D call uncertain. Per germline, CDR1 MNHEY and CDR2 SMNVEV (reference sequence). CDR3 size: 15 residues. V was shortened by 5 bases and J by 2 bases, with 13 bases between the two germline ends. CDR3 bases: TGTGCCAGCAGTCCCGGGTCACGTCCCTACAATGAGCAGTTCTTC. It is translated as CASSPGSRPYNEQFF.

This rearrangement joins TRBV9 to TRBJ1-6, with 10 bases lining up with TRBD1. J lost 6 bases, V lost 3 bases, and 3 bases had no gene match. Germline V gene sequence: CDR1 SGDLS, CDR2 YYNGEE. There are 15 residues in the CDR3. The CDR3 DNA reads as TGTGCCAGCAGCGGACAGGGGGCGGCTAATTCACCCCTCCACTTT. Protein: CASSGQGAANSPLHF.

The V gene is TRBV19, the J gene TRBJ2-3; 8 positions match TRBD1. CDR1 and CDR2 from the germline V gene are LNHDA and SQIVND (reference sequence). V shed 4 bases and J 0 bases; nucleotides not matched to a gene: 6. The CDR3 covers 16 residues. Here the CDR3 reads CASSKDRATSTDTQYF. The CDR3 DNA follows: TGTGCCAGTAGTAAGGACAGGGCCACTAGCACAGATACGCAGTATTTT.

This rearrangement joins TRBV7-7 to TRBJ1-1; 11 nucleotides line up with TRBD1. Germline V CDR1 and CDR2: SSHAT, FNYEAQ (reference sequence). The CDR3 is 18 residues long. Trimming took 4 bases from V and 1 from J; bases not matched to a gene: 11. Written as DNA, the CDR3 is TGTGCCAGCAGCTCCCAGAGGGACAGGGGGGCTCAGAACACTGAAGCTTTCTTT. Translating it yields CASSSQRDRGAQNTEAFF.

The V call is TRBV29-1, the J call TRBJ1-2; 8 bases are shared with TRBD1. V dropped 5 bases and J dropped 3; count of bases not matched to a gene: 8. This CDR3 is 14 amino acids long. CDR1 and CDR2 from the germline V gene are SQVTM and ANQGSEA. CDR3 nucleotides: TGCAGCGTTCCAGGGGGCAGTCGGGACTATGGCTACACCTTC. Its translation: CSVPGGSRDYGYTF.

The chain uses TRBV5-1 and TRBJ2-7, with 11 bases fitting TRBD2. Per germline, CDR1 SGHRS and CDR2 YFSETQ. J lost 0 bases, V lost 5 bases, and 4 bases had no gene match. The CDR3 has 15 amino acids. CDR3 sequence reads: CASRKGTSGSYEQYF. The CDR3, as DNA: TGCGCCAGCAGGAAAGGGACTAGCGGCTCCTACGAGCAGTACTTC.

The chain joins TRBV7-6 to TRBJ2-5; no clear D. V lost 2 bases, J lost 3 bases, and 13 bases lay in between. Looked up from germline, CDR1 is SGHVS and CDR2 is FNYEAQ. The CDR3 is 15 residues long. As DNA, the CDR3 is TGTGCCAGCAGCTTATCGTACAGATTAAAAGAGACCCAGTACTTC. It encodes CASSLSYRLKETQYF.